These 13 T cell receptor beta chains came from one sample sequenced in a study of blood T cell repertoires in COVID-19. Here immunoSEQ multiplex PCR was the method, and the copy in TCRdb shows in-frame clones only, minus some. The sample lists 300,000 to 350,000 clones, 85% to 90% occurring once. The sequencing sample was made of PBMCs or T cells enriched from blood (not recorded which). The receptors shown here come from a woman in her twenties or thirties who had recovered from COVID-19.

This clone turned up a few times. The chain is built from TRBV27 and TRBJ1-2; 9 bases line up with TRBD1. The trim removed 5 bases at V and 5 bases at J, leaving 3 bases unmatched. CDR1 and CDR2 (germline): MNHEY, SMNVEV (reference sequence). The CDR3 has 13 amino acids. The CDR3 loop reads CASSKDRGYGYTF. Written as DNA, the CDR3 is TGTGCCAGCAGTAAAGACAGGGGGTATGGCTACACCTTC.

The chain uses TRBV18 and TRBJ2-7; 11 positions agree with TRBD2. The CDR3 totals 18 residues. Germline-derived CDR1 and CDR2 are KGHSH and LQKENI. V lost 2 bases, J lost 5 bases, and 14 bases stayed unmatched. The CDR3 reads CASSPFSGRADVSNEQYF. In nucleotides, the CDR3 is TGTGCCAGCTCACCATTTAGCGGGAGGGCCGATGTAAGTAACGAGCAGTACTTC.

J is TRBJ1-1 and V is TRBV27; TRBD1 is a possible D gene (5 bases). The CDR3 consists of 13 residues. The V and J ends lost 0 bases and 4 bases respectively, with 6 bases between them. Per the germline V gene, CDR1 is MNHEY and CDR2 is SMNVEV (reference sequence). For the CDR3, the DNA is TGTGCCAGCAGTTTATCAGGGGTCACTGAAGCTTTCTTT. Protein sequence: CASSLSGVTEAFF.

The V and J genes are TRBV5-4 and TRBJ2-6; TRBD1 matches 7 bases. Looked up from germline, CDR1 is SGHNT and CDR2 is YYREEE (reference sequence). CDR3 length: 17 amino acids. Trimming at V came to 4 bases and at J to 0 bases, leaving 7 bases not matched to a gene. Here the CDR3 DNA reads TGTGCCAGCAGCCAAGGGGGCCGTGTCTCTGGGGCCAACGTCCTGACTTTC. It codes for CASSQGGRVSGANVLTF. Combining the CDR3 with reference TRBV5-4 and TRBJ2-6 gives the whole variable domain ETGVTQSPTHLIKTRGQQVTLRCSSQSGHNTVSWYQQALGQGPQFIFQYYREEENGRGNFPPRFSGLQFPNYSSELNVNALELDDSALYLCASSQGGRVSGANVLTFGAGSRLTVL.

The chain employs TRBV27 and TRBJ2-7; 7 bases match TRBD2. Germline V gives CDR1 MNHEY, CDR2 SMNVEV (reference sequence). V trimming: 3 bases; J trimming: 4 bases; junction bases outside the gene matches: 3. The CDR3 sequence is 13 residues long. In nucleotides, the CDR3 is TGTGCCAGCAGTTTTCTAGCGGCATACGAGCAGTACTTC. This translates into CASSFLAAYEQYF.

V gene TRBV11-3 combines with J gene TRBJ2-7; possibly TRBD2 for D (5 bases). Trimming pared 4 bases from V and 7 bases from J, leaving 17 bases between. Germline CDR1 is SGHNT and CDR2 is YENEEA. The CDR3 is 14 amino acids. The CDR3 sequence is CASSSGLETGEQYF. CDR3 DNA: TGTGCCAGCAGCTCCGGACTGGAAACGGGGGAGCAGTACTTC.

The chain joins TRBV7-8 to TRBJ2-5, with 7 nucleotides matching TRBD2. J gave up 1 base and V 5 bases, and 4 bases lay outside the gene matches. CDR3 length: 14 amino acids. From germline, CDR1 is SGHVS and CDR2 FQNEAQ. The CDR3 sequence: CASSPPGGQETQYF. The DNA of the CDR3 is TGTGCCAGCAGCCCCCCGGGGGGCCAAGAGACCCAGTACTTC. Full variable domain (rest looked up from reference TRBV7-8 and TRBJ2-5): GAGVSQSPRYKVAKRGQDVALRCDPISGHVSLFWYQQALGQGPEFLTYFQNEAQLDKSGLPSDRFFAERPEGSVSTLKIQRTQQEDSAVYLCASSPPGGQETQYFGPGTRLLVL.

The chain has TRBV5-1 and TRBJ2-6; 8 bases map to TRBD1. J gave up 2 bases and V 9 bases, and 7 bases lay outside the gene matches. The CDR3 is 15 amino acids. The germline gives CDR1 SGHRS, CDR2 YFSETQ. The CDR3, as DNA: TGCGCCACCAAACGACAGGGGACTGGGGCCAACGTCCTGACTTTC. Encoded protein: CATKRQGTGANVLTF.

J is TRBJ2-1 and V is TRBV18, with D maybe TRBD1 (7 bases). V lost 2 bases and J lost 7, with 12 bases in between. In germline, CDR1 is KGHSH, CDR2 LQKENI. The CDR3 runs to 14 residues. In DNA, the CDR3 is TGTGCCAGCTCACCAAGCTCAGGGGGGAATGAGCAGTTCTTC. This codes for CASSPSSGGNEQFF. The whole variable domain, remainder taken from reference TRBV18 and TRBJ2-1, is NAGVMQNPRHLVRRRGQEARLRCSPMKGHSHVYWYRQLPEEGLKFMVYLQKENIIDESGMPKERFSAEFPKEGPSILRIQQVVRGDSAAYFCASSPSSGGNEQFFGPGTRLTVL.

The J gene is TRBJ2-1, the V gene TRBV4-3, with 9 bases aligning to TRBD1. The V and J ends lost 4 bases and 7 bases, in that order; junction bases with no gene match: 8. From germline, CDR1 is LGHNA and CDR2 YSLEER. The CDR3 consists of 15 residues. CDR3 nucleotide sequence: TGCGCCAGCAGCCGAGACAGGGGGATTTTAAATGAGCAGTTCTTC. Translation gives CASSRDRGILNEQFF.

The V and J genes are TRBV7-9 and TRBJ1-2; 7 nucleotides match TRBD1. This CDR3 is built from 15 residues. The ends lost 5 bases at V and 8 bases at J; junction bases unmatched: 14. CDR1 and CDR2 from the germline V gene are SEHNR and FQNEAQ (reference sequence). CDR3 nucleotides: TGTGCCAGCAGCCTAGGGGGACAGCGTTCGGAAGGCTACACCTTC. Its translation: CASSLGGQRSEGYTF.

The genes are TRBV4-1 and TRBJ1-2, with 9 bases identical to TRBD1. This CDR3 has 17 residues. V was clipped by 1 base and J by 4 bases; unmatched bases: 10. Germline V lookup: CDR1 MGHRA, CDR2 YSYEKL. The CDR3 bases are TGCGCCAGCAGCCAAGGGGCCGGGACAGGGTTTGTCTATGGCTACACCTTC. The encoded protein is CASSQGAGTGFVYGYTF.

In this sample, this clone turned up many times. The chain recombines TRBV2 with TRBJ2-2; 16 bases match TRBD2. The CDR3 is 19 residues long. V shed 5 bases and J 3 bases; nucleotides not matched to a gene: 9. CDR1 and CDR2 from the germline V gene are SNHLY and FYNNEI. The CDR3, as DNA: TGTGCCAGCAGTCGCCCGGGACTAGCGGGAGGGGAGGACACCGGGGAGCTGTTTTTT. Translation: CASSRPGLAGGEDTGELFF.